These T cell receptor beta chains were read from a single sample in a study of a mutant IDH1 vaccine in newly diagnosed glioma. Sequencing was performed with immunoSEQ multiplex PCR; in TCRdb, only in-frame clones are kept and a portion is missing. In the table there are 90,000 to 100,000 clones, roughly 86% of which are singletons. Their recognized antigens are unknown. The source material was PBMCs, sampled from a glioma patient whose treatment included an IDH1 peptide vaccine. All receptors derive from a woman between 50 and 59 years old with glioma. Each CDR3 is given with its conserved first and last residue. Each record gives: clone size, V gene, J gene, D gene, CDR3 protein, CDR3 DNA. A D gene is named only where the DNA matches it firmly. Only part of the rows carry a size: once, few, many, or a class if the clone is expanded.

clone size: -; V gene: TRBV28; J gene: TRBJ1-3; D gene: TRBD1; CDR3 protein: CASSHGTGVGNTIYF; CDR3 DNA: TGTGCCAGCAGTCACGGGACAGGGGTTGGAAACACCATATATTTT
clone size: -; V gene: TRBV27; J gene: TRBJ2-7; D gene: -; CDR3 protein: CASSLSEGAIREQYF; CDR3 DNA: TGTGCCAGCAGTTTATCGGAGGGGGCAATACGGGAGCAGTACTTC
clone size: once; V gene: TRBV25-1; J gene: TRBJ2-7; D gene: -; CDR3 protein: CATSRGRSEQYF; CDR3 DNA: TGTGCCACTTCCCGAGGGAGAAGCGAGCAGTACTTC
clone size: -; V gene: TRBV29-1; J gene: TRBJ2-6; D gene: TRBD1; CDR3 protein: CSVTEQGIGANVLTF; CDR3 DNA: TGCAGCGTTACCGAACAGGGGATAGGGGCCAACGTCCTGACTTTC
clone size: -; V gene: TRBV5-1; J gene: TRBJ2-1; D gene: -; CDR3 protein: CASSLEGGAYNEQFF; CDR3 DNA: TGCGCCAGCAGCTTGGAAGGGGGTGCCTACAATGAGCAGTTCTTC
clone size: -; V gene: TRBV10-3; J gene: TRBJ1-3; D gene: TRBD1; CDR3 protein: CATSRDRLAGNTIYF; CDR3 DNA: TGTGCCACCTCCCGGGACAGGCTAGCGGGAAACACCATATATTTT
clone size: -; V gene: TRBV9; J gene: TRBJ1-3; D gene: -; CDR3 protein: CASSGGLGGNTIYF; CDR3 DNA: TGTGCCAGCAGCGGGGGACTGGGGGGAAACACCATATATTTT
clone size: -; V gene: TRBV9; J gene: TRBJ2-3; D gene: TRBD2; CDR3 protein: CASSGDASGTQDTQYF; CDR3 DNA: TGTGCCAGCAGCGGAGACGCTAGCGGGACTCAAGATACGCAGTATTTT
clone size: -; V gene: TRBV2; J gene: TRBJ2-3; D gene: TRBD2; CDR3 protein: CASSEGLAGPTTDTQYF; CDR3 DNA: TGTGCCAGCAGTGAAGGGCTAGCGGGGCCGACCACAGATACGCAGTATTTT
clone size: few; V gene: TRBV9; J gene: TRBJ2-2; D gene: -; CDR3 protein: CASSVGNGELFF; CDR3 DNA: TGTGCCAGCAGCGTGGGCAACGGGGAGCTGTTTTTT
clone size: -; V gene: TRBV27; J gene: TRBJ2-3; D gene: TRBD1; CDR3 protein: CASGLRQGLGADTQYF; CDR3 DNA: TGTGCCAGCGGGCTACGACAGGGTCTGGGCGCAGATACGCAGTATTTT
clone size: -; V gene: TRBV5-8; J gene: TRBJ2-2; D gene: -; CDR3 protein: CASSFRGTKELFF; CDR3 DNA: TGTGCCAGCAGCTTTCGGGGGACGAAGGAGCTGTTTTTT
clone size: few; V gene: TRBV6-1; J gene: TRBJ2-7; D gene: -; CDR3 protein: CASSEPPARGYEQYF; CDR3 DNA: TGTGCCAGCAGTGAACCTCCGGCCAGGGGCTACGAGCAGTACTTC
clone size: -; V gene: TRBV9; J gene: TRBJ2-1; D gene: TRBD2; CDR3 protein: CASTSLAGGPGNEQFF; CDR3 DNA: TGTGCCAGCACCTCACTGGCGGGAGGGCCGGGCAATGAGCAGTTCTTC
clone size: -; V gene: TRBV9; J gene: TRBJ2-1; D gene: -; CDR3 protein: CASSVEATEQFF; CDR3 DNA: TGTGCCAGCAGCGTAGAAGCGACAGAGCAGTTCTTC
clone size: once; V gene: TRBV28; J gene: TRBJ2-3; D gene: TRBD2; CDR3 protein: CASSLEQEFVAGRGTDTQYF; CDR3 DNA: TGTGCCAGCAGTTTGGAACAGGAGTTTGTAGCGGGGCGGGGCACAGATACGCAGTATTTT
clone size: -; V gene: TRBV6-6; J gene: TRBJ1-1; D gene: -; CDR3 protein: CASSYIRARGTEAFF; CDR3 DNA: TGTGCCAGCAGTTACATAAGGGCGAGGGGCACTGAAGCTTTCTTT
clone size: -; V gene: TRBV27; J gene: TRBJ1-1; D gene: -; CDR3 protein: CASSLGRNTEAFF; CDR3 DNA: TGTGCCAGCAGTTTGGGCCGGAACACTGAAGCTTTCTTT
clone size: -; V gene: TRBV6-1; J gene: TRBJ2-7; D gene: TRBD2; CDR3 protein: CASSEVWGGEQYF; CDR3 DNA: TGTGCCAGCAGTGAAGTTTGGGGGGGGGAGCAGTACTTC
clone size: -; V gene: TRBV6-5; J gene: TRBJ1-5; D gene: -; CDR3 protein: CASGQGPPWPQHF; CDR3 DNA: TGTGCCAGCGGGCAGGGGCCCCCCTGGCCCCAGCATTTT
clone size: -; V gene: TRBV27; J gene: TRBJ2-3; D gene: -; CDR3 protein: CASSLITWASNTQYF; CDR3 DNA: TGTGCCAGCAGTTTAATAACATGGGCATCGAATACGCAGTATTTT
clone size: -; V gene: TRBV2; J gene: TRBJ2-2; D gene: -; CDR3 protein: CASRAEGVNTGELFF; CDR3 DNA: TGTGCCAGCAGGGCGGAGGGGGTAAACACCGGGGAGCTGTTTTTT
clone size: -; V gene: TRBV30; J gene: TRBJ1-2; D gene: -; CDR3 protein: CAWSVTGRRGWGYTF; CDR3 DNA: TGTGCCTGGAGTGTGACGGGGCGTAGGGGTTGGGGCTACACCTTC
clone size: -; V gene: TRBV30; J gene: TRBJ2-2; D gene: -; CDR3 protein: CAWSWLASGELFF; CDR3 DNA: TGTGCCTGGAGTTGGCTAGCGAGCGGGGAGCTGTTTTTT
clone size: once; V gene: TRBV27; J gene: TRBJ2-1; D gene: -; CDR3 protein: CASSSDSYNEQFF; CDR3 DNA: TGTGCCAGCAGCTCGGACAGTTACAATGAGCAGTTCTTC
clone size: -; V gene: TRBV7-2; J gene: TRBJ2-2; D gene: -; CDR3 protein: CASSFGPGPGELFF; CDR3 DNA: TGTGCCAGCAGCTTCGGACCCGGACCCGGGGAGCTGTTTTTT
clone size: few; V gene: TRBV2; J gene: TRBJ1-2; D gene: -; CDR3 protein: CANPGLYGYTF; CDR3 DNA: TGTGCCAACCCAGGGCTATATGGCTACACCTTC
clone size: -; V gene: TRBV25-1; J gene: TRBJ1-5; D gene: -; CDR3 protein: CASRPQTVTDKPQHF; CDR3 DNA: TGTGCCAGCCGCCCCCAGACAGTTACAGATAAGCCCCAGCATTTT
clone size: -; V gene: TRBV6-5; J gene: TRBJ2-1; D gene: -; CDR3 protein: CASTNRGVYNEQFF; CDR3 DNA: TGTGCCAGCACCAACCGCGGGGTCTACAATGAGCAGTTCTTC
clone size: -; V gene: TRBV2; J gene: TRBJ2-3; D gene: TRBD2; CDR3 protein: CASSGAGGGTTDTQYF; CDR3 DNA: TGTGCCAGCAGTGGCGCGGGAGGTGGTACGACAGATACGCAGTATTTT